Listed below are T cell receptor beta chains from one sample, sequenced in a study of shared clonotypes between healthy human individuals. Method: immunoSEQ multiplex PCR; TCRdb's copy keeps in-frame clones and lacks some. The repertoire holds a few hundred thousand clones, with approximately 77% as singletons. Sequencing used PBMCs. Every receptor here comes from a woman aged 40 to 50 in good health. Some clones in this sample may be carry-over from other donors' samples. Both conserved end residues are part of each CDR3. The D gene is left open where the match is weak. Size is stated for part of the rows, as once, few or many counts, or as a class when the clone is expanded.

>TRBV11-2|TRBJ2-7|NA|NA
TGTGCCAGCAGCTTAGGGCGGTTAGACGAGCAGTACTTC
CASSLGRLDEQYF
>TRBV6-5|TRBJ1-4|TRBD1|few
TGTGCCAGCAGTGCCAGATTACAGGGGAATGAAAAACTGTTTTTT
CASSARLQGNEKLFF
>TRBV30|TRBJ1-1|NA|NA
TGTGCCTGGGTGGGACCGATTGAAGCTTTCTTT
CAWVGPIEAFF
>TRBV5-1|TRBJ1-2|TRBD1|NA
TGTGCCAGCAGCTTGGACAGGGTTTACTATGGCTACACCTTC
CASSLDRVYYGYTF
>TRBV5-1|TRBJ1-3|NA|NA
TGCGCCAGCAGCCCTTCGGGGGGTGGCAGCTCTGGAAACACCATATATTTT
CASSPSGGGSSGNTIYF
>TRBV5-8|TRBJ2-5|TRBD1|NA
TGTGCCAGCAGCTTGGGCGGACAGGGGCTGGAGACCCAGTACTTC
CASSLGGQGLETQYF
>TRBV7-8|TRBJ1-2|NA|NA
TGTGCCAGCAGCTCGTACAGGGATGGCTACACCTTC
CASSSYRDGYTF
>TRBV7-2|TRBJ1-2|NA|NA
TGTGCCAGCAGCTTAGCAGGGGGGCAGGGCTCCTATGGCTACACCTTC
CASSLAGGQGSYGYTF
>TRBV29-1|TRBJ1-1|TRBD1|many
TGCAGCGTTGGGGACCGGGACAGGGGAAAAACTTTCTTT
CSVGDRDRGKTFF
>TRBV9|TRBJ2-1|NA|once
TGTGCCAGTTCCCAGCGCAGAGTTTACAATGGTGAGCAGTTCTTC
CASSQRRVYNGEQFF
>TRBV2|TRBJ1-2|TRBD1|once
TGTGCCAGCAGCCCGGGACAGCGCTATGGCTACACCTTC
CASSPGQRYGYTF